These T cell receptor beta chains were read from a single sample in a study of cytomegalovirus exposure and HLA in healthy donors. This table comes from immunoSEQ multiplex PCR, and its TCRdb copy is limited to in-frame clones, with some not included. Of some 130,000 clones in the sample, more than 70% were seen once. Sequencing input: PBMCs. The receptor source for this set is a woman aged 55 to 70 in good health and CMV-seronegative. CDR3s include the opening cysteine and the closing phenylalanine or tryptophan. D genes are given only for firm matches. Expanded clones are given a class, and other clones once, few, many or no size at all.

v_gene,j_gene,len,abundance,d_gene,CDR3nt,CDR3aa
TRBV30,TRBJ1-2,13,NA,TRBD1,TGTGCCTGCATCGACAGGGTAAACTATGGCTACACCTTC,CACIDRVNYGYTF
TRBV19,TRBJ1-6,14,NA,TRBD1,TGTGCCAGTAGTACCCGACAGGGACGTTCACCCCTCCACTTT,CASSTRQGRSPLHF
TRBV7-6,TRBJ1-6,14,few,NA,TGTGCCAGCAGCTCAGGGTTCATAGGGTCACCCCTCCACTTT,CASSSGFIGSPLHF
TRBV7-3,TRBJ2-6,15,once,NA,TGTGCCAGCAGCTCGGCGGGGTCTGGGGCCAACGTCCTGACTTTC,CASSSAGSGANVLTF
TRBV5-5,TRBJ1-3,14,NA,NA,TGTGCCAGCAGCTTGATTATGGCCGGAAACACCATATATTTT,CASSLIMAGNTIYF
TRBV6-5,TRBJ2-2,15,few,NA,TGTGCCAGCAGTATCCCTAGCAAAAACACCGGGGAGCTGTTTTTT,CASSIPSKNTGELFF
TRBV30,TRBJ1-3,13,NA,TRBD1,TGTGCCTGGAGTTCAGGGGGTGGAAACACCATATATTTT,CAWSSGGGNTIYF
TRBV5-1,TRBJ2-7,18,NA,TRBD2,TGCGCCAGCAGCTTGAGCTCTCCGACTAGCGGGAGCTCCTACGAGCAGTACTTC,CASSLSSPTSGSSYEQYF
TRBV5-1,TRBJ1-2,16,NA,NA,TGCGCCAGCAGCTTGGGTATGGGGCCAGGGAACTATGGCTACACCTTC,CASSLGMGPGNYGYTF
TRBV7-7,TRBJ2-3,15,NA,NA,TGTGCTAGCAGCTTAGCGACCGGGGGCACAGATACGCAGTATTTT,CASSLATGGTDTQYF
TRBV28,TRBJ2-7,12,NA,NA,TGTGCCAGCAGTACCCCGACTAACGAGCAGTACTTC,CASSTPTNEQYF
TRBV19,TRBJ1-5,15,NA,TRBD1,TGTGCCAGTAGTATACCGGGACAGGGGTTTCAGCCCCAGCATTTT,CASSIPGQGFQPQHF
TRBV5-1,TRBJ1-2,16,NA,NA,TGCGCCAGCAGCTTGGCCATGGGGACTTTTAACTATGGCTACACCTTC,CASSLAMGTFNYGYTF
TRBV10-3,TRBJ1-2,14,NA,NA,TGTGCCATCAGTGAGTCGGGGAGTAACTATGGCTACACCTTC,CAISESGSNYGYTF
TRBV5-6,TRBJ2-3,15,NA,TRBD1,TGTGCCAGCAGCCTGGGACAGACGATCACAGATACGCAGTATTTT,CASSLGQTITDTQYF
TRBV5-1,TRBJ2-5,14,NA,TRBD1,TGCGCCAGCAGCCCCCCGGACAGGGACGAGACCCAGTACTTC,CASSPPDRDETQYF
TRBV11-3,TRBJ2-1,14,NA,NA,TGTGCCAGCAGCTTAGGTTACTCGTACAATGAGCAGTTCTTC,CASSLGYSYNEQFF
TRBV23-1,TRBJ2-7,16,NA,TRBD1,TGCGCCAGCAGTCAAGCACCACAGGGGGCTTTCCACGAGCAGTACTTC,CASSQAPQGAFHEQYF
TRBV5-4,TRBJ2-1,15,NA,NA,TGTGCCAGCAGCTCTCAGGGGCGGGGGTACAATGAGCAGTTCTTC,CASSSQGRGYNEQFF
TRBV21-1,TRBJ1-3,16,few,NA,TGTGCCAGCAGCAGCCGGGACAGCCTATCTGGAAACACCATATATTTT,CASSSRDSLSGNTIYF